This TCR beta chain was sequenced for a study of T cells after yellow fever vaccination. This clonotype occurred many times. Antigen: not known. Study findings and constraints: Any FACS-sorted repertoire could hold abundant clonotypes that contaminate it from the bulk population.

The study made its TCR cDNA through 5'RACE template switching. That step introduced a universal primer site along with UMIs. Each CDR3 protein is one row after TCRdb ran MiXCR on the 5' RACE reads. The data show some 100,000 distinct CDR3 sequences, 6.5% to 9% seen once. This TCR came from a man aged 18-30 years who received the YFV17D yellow fever vaccine. Sequencing used CD4+ T cells sorted from PBMCs, obtained about 41 days after the first yellow fever vaccination.

CDR3 nucleotide sequence: TGTGCCAGCAGCTCCGCCTGGGGCTACACTGAAGCTTTCTTT. Amino acid sequence: CASSSAWGYTEAFF. This chain connects TRBV7-2 to TRBJ1-1; D perhaps matches TRBD1 (5 bases). V lost 4 bases and J lost 3, with 12 bases in between. The CDR3 is 14 residues long. Germline CDR1 is SGHTA and CDR2 is FQGNSA.